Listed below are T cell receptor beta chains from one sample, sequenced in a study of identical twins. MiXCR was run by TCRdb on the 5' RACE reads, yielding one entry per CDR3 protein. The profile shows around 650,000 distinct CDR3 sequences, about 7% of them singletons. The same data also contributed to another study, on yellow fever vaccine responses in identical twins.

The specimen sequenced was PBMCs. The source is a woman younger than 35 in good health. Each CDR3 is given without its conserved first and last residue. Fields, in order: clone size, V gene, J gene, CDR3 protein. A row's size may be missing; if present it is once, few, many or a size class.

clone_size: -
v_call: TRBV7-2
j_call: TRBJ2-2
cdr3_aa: ASSVGSGANTGELF

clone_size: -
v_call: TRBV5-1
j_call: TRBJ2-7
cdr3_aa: ASSSSEAVGYEQY

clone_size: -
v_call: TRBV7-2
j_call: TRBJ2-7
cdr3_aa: ASSEDLAVGPYEQY

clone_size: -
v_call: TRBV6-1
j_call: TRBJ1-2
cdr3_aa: ASSERTFGGYT

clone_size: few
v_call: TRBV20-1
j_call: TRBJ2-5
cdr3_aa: SPTSGGPHQETQY

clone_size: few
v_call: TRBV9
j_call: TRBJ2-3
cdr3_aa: ASSVLNTDTQY

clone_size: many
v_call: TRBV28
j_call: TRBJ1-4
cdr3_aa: ASSLRRVRTIATNEKLF

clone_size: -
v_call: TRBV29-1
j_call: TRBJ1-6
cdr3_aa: SVKTGGESPLH

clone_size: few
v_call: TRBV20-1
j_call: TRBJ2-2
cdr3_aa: SATQGAGGELF

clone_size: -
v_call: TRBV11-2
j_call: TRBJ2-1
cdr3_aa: ASSPPANEQF

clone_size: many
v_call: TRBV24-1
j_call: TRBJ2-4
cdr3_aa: ATSDFRAKNIQY

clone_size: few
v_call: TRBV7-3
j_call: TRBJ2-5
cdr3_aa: ASSLTGSLLQETQY

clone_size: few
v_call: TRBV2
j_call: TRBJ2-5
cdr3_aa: ASTSTVEETQY

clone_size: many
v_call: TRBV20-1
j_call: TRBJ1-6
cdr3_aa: SAREGDRGNSPLH

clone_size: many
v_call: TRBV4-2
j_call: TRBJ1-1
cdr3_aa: ASSQDYNTEAF

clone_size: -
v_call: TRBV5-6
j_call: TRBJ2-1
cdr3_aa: ASSLVRGYEQF

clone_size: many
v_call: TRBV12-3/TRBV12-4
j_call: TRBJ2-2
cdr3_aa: ASVKGSGELF

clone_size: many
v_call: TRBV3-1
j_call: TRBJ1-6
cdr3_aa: ASSPALGESPLH

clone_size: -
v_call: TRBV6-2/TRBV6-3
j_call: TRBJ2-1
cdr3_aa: ASTGQGSYNEQF

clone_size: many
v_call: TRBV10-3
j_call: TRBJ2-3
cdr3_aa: ATRGTGGTDTQY

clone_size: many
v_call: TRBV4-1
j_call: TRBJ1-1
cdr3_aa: ASSQEGKNTEAF

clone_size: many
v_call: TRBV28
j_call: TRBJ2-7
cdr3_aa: ASRPGQGPYEQY

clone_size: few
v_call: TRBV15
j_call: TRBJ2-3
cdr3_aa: ATSTRVFGTDTQY

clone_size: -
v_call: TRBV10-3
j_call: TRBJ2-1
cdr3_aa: AMQPGLADNEQF

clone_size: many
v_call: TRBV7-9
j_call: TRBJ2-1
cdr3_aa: ASFASGRINEQF

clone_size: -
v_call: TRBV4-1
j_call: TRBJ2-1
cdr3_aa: ASSQVGQGPVEF

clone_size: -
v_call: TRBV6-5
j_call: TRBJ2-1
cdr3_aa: ASSYDQAVYNEQF

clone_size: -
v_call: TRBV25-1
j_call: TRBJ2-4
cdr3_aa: ASNEAGQNIQY

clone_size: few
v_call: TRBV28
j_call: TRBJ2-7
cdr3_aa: ASSLDPRGLLTYEQY

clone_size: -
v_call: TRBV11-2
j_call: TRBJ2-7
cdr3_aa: ASSPWISGSNKISYEQY

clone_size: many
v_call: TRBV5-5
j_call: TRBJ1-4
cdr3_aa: ASSLTGLGEKLF

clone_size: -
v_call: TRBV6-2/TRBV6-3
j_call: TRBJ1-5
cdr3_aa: ASSYVRSNQPQH

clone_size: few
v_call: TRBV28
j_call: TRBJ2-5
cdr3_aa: ASSSAGGRETQY

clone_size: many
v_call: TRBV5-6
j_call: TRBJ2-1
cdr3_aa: ASSYISGPYNEQF

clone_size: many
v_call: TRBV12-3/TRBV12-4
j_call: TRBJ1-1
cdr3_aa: ASTEDRGGRAF

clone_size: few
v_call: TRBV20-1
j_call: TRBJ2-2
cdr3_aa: SARTGTSSNTGELF

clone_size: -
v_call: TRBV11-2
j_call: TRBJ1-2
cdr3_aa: ASSAYRGRGYGYT

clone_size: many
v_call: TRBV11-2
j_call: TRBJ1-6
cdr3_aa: ASSHGQGGGYNSPLH

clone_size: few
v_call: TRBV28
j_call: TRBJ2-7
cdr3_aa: ASRGVDRGLKDEQY

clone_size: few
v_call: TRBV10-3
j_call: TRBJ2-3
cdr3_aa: AISDGLAGEVDTQY

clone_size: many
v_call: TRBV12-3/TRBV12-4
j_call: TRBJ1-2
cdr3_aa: ASSLGGVQGYT

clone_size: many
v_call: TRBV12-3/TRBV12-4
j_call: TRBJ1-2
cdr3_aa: ASSFGWVNGYT

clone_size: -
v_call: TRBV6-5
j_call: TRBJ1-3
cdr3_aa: ASSYFGTQGNTIY

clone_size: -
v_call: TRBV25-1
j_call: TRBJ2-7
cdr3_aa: ASSLAGGASYEQY

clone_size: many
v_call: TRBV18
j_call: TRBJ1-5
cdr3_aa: ASSPGHGQPQH

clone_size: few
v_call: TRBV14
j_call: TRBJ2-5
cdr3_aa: ARVQREGGETQY

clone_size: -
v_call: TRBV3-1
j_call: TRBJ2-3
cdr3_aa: ASSPGFQPDTQY

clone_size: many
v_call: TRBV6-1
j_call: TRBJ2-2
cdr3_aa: ASTPRVGTGELF

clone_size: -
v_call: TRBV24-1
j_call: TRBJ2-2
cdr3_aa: ATSDTGWDTGELF

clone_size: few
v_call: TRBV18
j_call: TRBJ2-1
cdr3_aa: ASSPYLLMGNNEQF

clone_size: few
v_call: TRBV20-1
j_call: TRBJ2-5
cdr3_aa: SASGPGGETQY

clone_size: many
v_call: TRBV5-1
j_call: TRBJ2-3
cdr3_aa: ASSLEEGITDTQY

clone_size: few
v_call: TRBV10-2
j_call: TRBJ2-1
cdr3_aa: ASSAVTSGGYNEQF

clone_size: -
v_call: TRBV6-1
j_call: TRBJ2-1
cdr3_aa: ASRPLGEGEQF

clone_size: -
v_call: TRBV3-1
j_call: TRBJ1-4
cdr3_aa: ASSPRQGIEKLF